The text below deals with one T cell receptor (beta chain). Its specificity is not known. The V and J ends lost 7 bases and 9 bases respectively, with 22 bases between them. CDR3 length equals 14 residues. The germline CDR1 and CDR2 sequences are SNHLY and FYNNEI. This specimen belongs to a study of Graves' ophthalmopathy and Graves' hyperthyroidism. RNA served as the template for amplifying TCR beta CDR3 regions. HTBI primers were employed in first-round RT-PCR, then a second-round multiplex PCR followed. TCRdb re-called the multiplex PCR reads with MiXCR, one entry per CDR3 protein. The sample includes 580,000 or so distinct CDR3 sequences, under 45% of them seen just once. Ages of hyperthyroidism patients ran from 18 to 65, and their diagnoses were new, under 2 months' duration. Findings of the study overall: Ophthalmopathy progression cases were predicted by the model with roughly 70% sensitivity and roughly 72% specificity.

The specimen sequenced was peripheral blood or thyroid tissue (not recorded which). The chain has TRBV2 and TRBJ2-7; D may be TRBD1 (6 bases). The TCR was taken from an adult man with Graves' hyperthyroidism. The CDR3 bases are TGTGCCAGCACAAGGGGGATCCATACAGATACGCAGTACTTC. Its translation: CASTRGIHTDTQYF.